The 29 T cell receptor beta chains below all came from one sample that was sequenced in a study of T-cell reconstitution after alpha-beta-depleted transplantation in children. Unique molecular identifiers were incorporated during preparation of the TCRbeta library. Via MiXCR, TCRdb re-called the PCR reads, giving one row per CDR3 protein. The data contain roughly 400,000 distinct CDR3 sequences, over 40% of them singletons. The sample consisted of PBMCs, taken before TCRalphabeta/CD19-depleted stem cell transplant. All receptors come from a girl aged 2 to 10 with aplastic anemia, due to receive a stem cell transplant.

The rearrangement links TRBV4-1 to TRBJ2-1, with unresolved D. The germline gives CDR1 MGHRA, CDR2 YSYEKL. V was cut by 8 bases and J by 10 bases, with 12 bases left in between. CDR3 size: 11 residues. The CDR3 coding sequence is TGCGCCAGCGAAGAAGGTAGAGAGCAGTTCTTC. Its translation: CASEEGREQFF.

CDR3 sequence reads: CASSPPGLAGEMNTGELFF. The DNA of the CDR3 is TGTGCCAGCAGCCCGCCGGGACTAGCGGGAGAGATGAACACCGGGGAGCTGTTTTTT. This chain uses TRBV3-1 with TRBJ2-2; 14 bases agree with TRBD2. Germline lookup yields CDR1 LGHDT and CDR2 YNNKEL (reference sequence). The V segment lost 4 bases and the J segment 1 base; nucleotides outside the gene matches: 8. This CDR3 is built from 19 residues.

This chain uses TRBV19 with TRBJ2-4; D ambiguous. The germline gives CDR1 LNHDA, CDR2 SQIVND (reference sequence). This CDR3 contains 15 residues. Trimming pared 5 bases from V and 5 bases from J, leaving 16 bases between. The CDR3 DNA follows: TGTGCCAGTAGTCGCGGATGGGCTAGAGAAAACATTCAGTACTTC. It encodes CASSRGWARENIQYF.

This rearrangement joins TRBV7-6 to TRBJ2-2, with 9 bases aligning to TRBD1. This CDR3 region has 14 residues. Trimming cost V 4 bases and J 6 bases; bases outside gene matches: 3. Per the germline V gene, CDR1 is SGHVS and CDR2 is FNYEAQ. DNA of the CDR3: TGTGCCAGCAGCTGGACAGGGGTCGCCGGGGAGCTGTTTTTT. This translates into CASSWTGVAGELFF.

This rearrangement joins TRBV10-3 to TRBJ2-7; no clear D gene. This CDR3 has 12 residues. The germline gives CDR1 ENHRY, CDR2 SYGVKD. The ends were cut back, 5 bases at V and 2 bases at J, with 7 bases in the middle. The CDR3 bases are TGTGCCATCAGTTCACAGACCTACGAGCAGTACTTC. It translates to CAISSQTYEQYF.

This clonotype was detected many times. The chain carries TRBV5-6 and TRBJ2-4; 7 nucleotides line up with TRBD2. The CDR3 extends over 17 amino acids. The V and J ends lost 4 bases and 0 bases, in that order; junction bases with no gene match: 10. In germline, CDR1 is SGHDT, CDR2 YYEEEE. The CDR3 DNA follows: TGTGCCAGCAGCCCCCTGGGGGGGGATCTAGCCAAAAACATTCAGTACTTC. Translating gives CASSPLGGDLAKNIQYF.

This clonotype was seen more than once but under ten times. This chain uses TRBV19 with TRBJ1-1; no definite D call. There are 16 residues in the CDR3. Germline CDR1 and CDR2: LNHDA and SQIVND (reference sequence). Deletions cut 5 bases from V and 0 bases from J, with 16 bases between. The CDR3 bases are TGTGCCAGTAGTGTCCGCAGGAGTTTCATGAACACTGAAGCTTTCTTT. Amino acid sequence: CASSVRRSFMNTEAFF.

The chain recombines TRBV28 with TRBJ2-7; D not certain. V lost 5 bases to trimming and J lost 6 bases, with 11 bases between them. Per the germline V gene, CDR1 is MDHEN and CDR2 is SYDVKM. This CDR3 is 12 amino acids long. This chain's CDR3 is CASSLGLFEQYF. The CDR3 bases are TGTGCCAGCAGTCTAGGGCTGTTCGAGCAGTACTTC.

V usage is TRBV12-3 or TRBV12-4 and J usage is TRBJ2-4; D not certain. This CDR3 has 13 residues. V was clipped by 4 bases and J by 7 bases, with 11 bases between them. The CDR3 sequence: CASSSSSPNIQYF. CDR3 DNA sequence: TGTGCCAGCAGTTCTTCCTCCCCGAACATTCAGTACTTC.

This clonotype was observed at least ten times. This sequence joins TRBV5-1 and TRBJ2-1; TRBD2 matches at 9 bases. CDR3 length: 15 amino acids. Germline V gene lookup returns CDR1 SGHRS and CDR2 YFSETQ. The ends lost 2 bases at V and 6 bases at J; junction bases unmatched: 6. The CDR3 DNA reads as TGCGCCAGCAGCTTCGGGCTAGCGGGGTTCAATGAGCAGTTCTTC. Protein: CASSFGLAGFNEQFF.

The CDR3 sequence is CSASSRRATGELFF. Written as DNA, the CDR3 is TGCAGTGCTTCCTCCCGGCGGGCGACCGGGGAGCTGTTTTTT. The chain carries TRBV20-1 and TRBJ2-2, with D tentatively TRBD2 (5 bases). This CDR3 region has 14 residues. CDR1 and CDR2 (germline): DFQATT, SNEGSKA (reference sequence). V lost 5 bases, J lost 5 bases, and 15 bases lay in between.

This clonotype was counted between two and nine times. This chain connects TRBV6-1 to TRBJ2-3, with 7 bases identical to TRBD1. The J segment lost 6 bases and the V segment lost 6 bases, leaving 18 bases of the junction unmatched. This CDR3 comprises 17 residues. CDR1 is MNHNS and CDR2 is SASEGT in the germline V gene. Written as DNA, the CDR3 is TGTGCCAGCAGCCCCCACGCAGGGGGACAGCTGGGGGATACGCAGTATTTT. As protein: CASSPHAGGQLGDTQYF.

This clonotype came up a few times. The chain carries TRBV28 and TRBJ2-3, with a weak D call TRBD2 (6 bases). This CDR3 region has 15 residues. V gave up 3 bases and J gave up 3 bases, with 13 bases separating them. Looked up from germline, CDR1 is MDHEN and CDR2 is SYDVKM. DNA of the CDR3: TGTGCCAGCAGTTTCTCAGGACTAAGGACAGATACGCAGTATTTT. Protein: CASSFSGLRTDTQYF.

A few counts support this clonotype. The chain links TRBV7-9 to TRBJ2-3, with 13 bases lining up with TRBD2. With 3 bases clipped from V and 2 bases from J, the junction kept 2 bases outside the gene matches. Germline CDR1 reads SEHNR; CDR2 reads FQNEAQ (reference sequence). This CDR3 comprises 16 residues. CDR3 sequence: CASSLTSGGLTDTQYF. CDR3 nucleotide sequence: TGTGCCAGCAGCTTGACTAGCGGGGGGCTCACAGATACGCAGTATTTT. Full variable domain (outside the CDR3, taken from reference TRBV7-9 and TRBJ2-3): DTGVSQNPRHKITKRGQNVTFRCDPISEHNRLYWYRQTLGQGPEFLTYFQNEAQLEKSRLLSDRFSAERPKGSFSTLEIQRTEQGDSAMYLCASSLTSGGLTDTQYFGPGTRLTVL.

This chain uses TRBV20-1 with TRBJ1-5; 7 nucleotides align to TRBD1. The CDR3 spans 15 residues. The ends lost 3 bases at V and 2 bases at J; junction bases unmatched: 7. Germline-derived CDR1 and CDR2 are DFQATT and SNEGSKA (reference sequence). CDR3 DNA sequence: TGCAGTGCTAGTGCCAGGGGGATTGGCAATCAGCCCCAGCATTTT. It translates to CSASARGIGNQPQHF.

This clonotype was detected ten times or more. The chain recombines TRBV4-1 with TRBJ2-3, with D hard to call. The V end lost 4 bases, the J end lost 4 bases, and 12 bases lay between the germline ends. CDR3 length: 14 amino acids. Germline lookup yields CDR1 MGHRA and CDR2 YSYEKL. The CDR3 spells CASSPAPIADTQYF. DNA for the CDR3: TGCGCCAGCAGCCCCGCCCCAATTGCAGATACGCAGTATTTT.

At least ten counts were recorded for this clonotype. Here the CDR3 DNA reads TGTGCCAGCAGCTTAAGTGGAAGTAATTACAATGAGCAGTTCTTC. Its protein is CASSLSGSNYNEQFF. The chain uses TRBV7-2 and TRBJ2-1, with D hard to call. V dropped 2 bases and J dropped 4 bases, with 12 bases sitting between them. Germline V lookup: CDR1 SGHTA, CDR2 FQGNSA. The CDR3 has 15 residues.

V is TRBV10-3 and J is TRBJ2-1; D gene unclear. Germline V lookup: CDR1 ENHRY, CDR2 SYGVKD. The length of the CDR3 is 13 residues. Trimming left V 9 bases short and J 5 bases short, with 14 bases between. CDR3: CAIGTDRHNEQFF. The CDR3 DNA sequence: TGTGCCATTGGAACGGACCGTCACAATGAGCAGTTCTTC.

This clonotype was seen a few times. The J gene is TRBJ2-7, the V gene TRBV9, with no clear D. V dropped 6 bases and J dropped 1 base, with 8 bases sitting between them. Germline-derived CDR1 and CDR2 are SGDLS and YYNGEE. The length of the CDR3 is 12 residues. This CDR3 reads CASIEGSYEQYF. CDR3 coding DNA: TGTGCCAGCATCGAAGGGTCCTACGAGCAGTACTTC.

J is TRBJ2-5 and V is TRBV20-1; 8 bases line up with TRBD2. The CDR3 runs to 14 residues. Germline-derived CDR1 and CDR2 are DFQATT and SNEGSKA (reference sequence). V lost 5 bases to trimming and J lost 1 base; unmatched junction nucleotides: 6. This CDR3 reads CSASKRGSQETQYF. In DNA, the CDR3 is TGCAGTGCTTCCAAGCGGGGGAGCCAAGAGACCCAGTACTTC.

The chain recombines TRBV19 with TRBJ2-1, with 8 bases aligning to TRBD2. J lost 2 bases, V lost 3 bases, and 3 bases had no gene match. The germline V gene encodes CDR1 LNHDA and CDR2 SQIVND (reference sequence). The CDR3 sequence is 15 residues long. The CDR3 sequence is CASSIDGRAYNEQFF. CDR3 coding DNA: TGTGCCAGTAGTATCGACGGGAGGGCCTACAATGAGCAGTTCTTC.

The chain has TRBV27 and TRBJ2-5; 9 bases line up with TRBD2. The germline gives CDR1 MNHEY, CDR2 SMNVEV (reference sequence). J was trimmed by 6 bases and V by 5 bases; bases with no gene match: 13. The CDR3 extends over 16 amino acids. The DNA for the CDR3 is TGTGCCAGCAGTCTCGTAGGCGGGGGGGCCGAGAAGACCCAGTACTTC. Protein: CASSLVGGGAEKTQYF.

The table lists this clonotype with a few counts. The chain is built from TRBV6-1 and TRBJ1-1, with unresolved D. Trimming left V 4 bases short and J 3 bases short, with 12 bases between. The germline V gene encodes CDR1 MNHNS and CDR2 SASEGT. The CDR3 has 14 residues. The CDR3 DNA sequence: TGTGCCAGCAGTGGGGCGAATAGGGACACTGAAGCTTTCTTT. Translation: CASSGANRDTEAFF.

This chain uses TRBV5-1 with TRBJ2-4; D is possibly TRBD2 (6 bases). The germline CDR1 and CDR2 sequences are SGHRS and YFSETQ. V lost 4 bases to trimming and J lost 4 bases, with 18 bases between them. The CDR3 totals 16 residues. The CDR3 loop reads CASSLVGGSKKNIQYF. DNA for the CDR3: TGCGCCAGCAGCCTGGTGGGAGGTTCCAAAAAAAACATTCAGTACTTC.

This clonotype occurred once. This rearrangement joins TRBV7-3 to TRBJ2-5; 7 nucleotides align to TRBD1. The trim removed 3 bases at V and 4 bases at J, leaving 8 bases unmatched. Germline V gene lookup returns CDR1 SGHTA and CDR2 FQGTGA. The length of the CDR3 is 15 residues. This CDR3 reads CASSFEGARGETQYF. CDR3 nucleotide sequence: TGTGCCAGCAGCTTCGAGGGGGCGAGGGGAGAGACCCAGTACTTC.

This clonotype was detected ten times or more. This rearrangement joins TRBV5-1 to TRBJ2-4; TRBD2 agrees at 8 bases. Germline CDR1 SGHRS, CDR2 YFSETQ. The CDR3 consists of 15 residues. Trimming removed 4 bases from V and 9 bases from J; junction bases left unmatched: 12. The CDR3 sequence is CASSMGTSRVAIQYF. CDR3 bases: TGCGCCAGCAGCATGGGGACTAGTAGGGTCGCCATTCAGTACTTC.

This clonotype was found many times. The rearrangement uses TRBV5-1 and TRBJ2-1; the match to TRBD1 covers 9 bases. Germline V gene sequence: CDR1 SGHRS, CDR2 YFSETQ. This CDR3 has 15 amino acids. The junction had 7 bases not matched to a gene; V was cut back by 2 bases and J by 7 bases. The CDR3 loop is CASSFGDRAGNEQFF. CDR3 in DNA: TGCGCCAGCAGCTTCGGGGACAGGGCAGGGAATGAGCAGTTCTTC. Using reference TRBV5-1 and TRBJ2-1 for the parts outside the CDR3, the full variable domain is KAGVTQTPRYLIKTRGQQVTLSCSPISGHRSVSWYQQTPGQGLQFLFEYFSETQRNKGNFPGRFSGRQFSNSRSEMNVSTLELGDSALYLCASSFGDRAGNEQFFGPGTRLTVL.

The chain recombines TRBV7-8 with TRBJ2-5, with TRBD1 matching over 10 bases. Germline V lookup: CDR1 SGHVS, CDR2 FQNEAQ. The length of the CDR3 is 15 residues. V was clipped by 5 bases and J by 5 bases; unmatched bases: 8. The CDR3 region has the DNA TGTGCCAGCAGCGCCGGACAGGGGGAGTGGGAGACCCAGTACTTC. Translation: CASSAGQGEWETQYF. The full variable domain, in which reference TRBV7-8 and TRBJ2-5 provide the parts outside the CDR3, is GAGVSQSPRYKVAKRGQDVALRCDPISGHVSLFWYQQALGQGPEFLTYFQNEAQLDKSGLPSDRFFAERPEGSVSTLKIQRTQQEDSAVYLCASSAGQGEWETQYFGPGTRLLVL.

This clonotype was observed a few times. The rearrangement uses TRBV4-3 and TRBJ2-3, with D perhaps TRBD1 (6 bases). The CDR3 extends over 15 amino acids. Deletions cut 1 base from V and 4 bases from J, with 12 bases between. CDR1 is LGHNA and CDR2 is YSLEER in the germline V gene. CDR3 DNA: TGCGCCAGCAGCCAAGTCGCGACAGGTGCAGATACGCAGTATTTT. Translating it yields CASSQVATGADTQYF.